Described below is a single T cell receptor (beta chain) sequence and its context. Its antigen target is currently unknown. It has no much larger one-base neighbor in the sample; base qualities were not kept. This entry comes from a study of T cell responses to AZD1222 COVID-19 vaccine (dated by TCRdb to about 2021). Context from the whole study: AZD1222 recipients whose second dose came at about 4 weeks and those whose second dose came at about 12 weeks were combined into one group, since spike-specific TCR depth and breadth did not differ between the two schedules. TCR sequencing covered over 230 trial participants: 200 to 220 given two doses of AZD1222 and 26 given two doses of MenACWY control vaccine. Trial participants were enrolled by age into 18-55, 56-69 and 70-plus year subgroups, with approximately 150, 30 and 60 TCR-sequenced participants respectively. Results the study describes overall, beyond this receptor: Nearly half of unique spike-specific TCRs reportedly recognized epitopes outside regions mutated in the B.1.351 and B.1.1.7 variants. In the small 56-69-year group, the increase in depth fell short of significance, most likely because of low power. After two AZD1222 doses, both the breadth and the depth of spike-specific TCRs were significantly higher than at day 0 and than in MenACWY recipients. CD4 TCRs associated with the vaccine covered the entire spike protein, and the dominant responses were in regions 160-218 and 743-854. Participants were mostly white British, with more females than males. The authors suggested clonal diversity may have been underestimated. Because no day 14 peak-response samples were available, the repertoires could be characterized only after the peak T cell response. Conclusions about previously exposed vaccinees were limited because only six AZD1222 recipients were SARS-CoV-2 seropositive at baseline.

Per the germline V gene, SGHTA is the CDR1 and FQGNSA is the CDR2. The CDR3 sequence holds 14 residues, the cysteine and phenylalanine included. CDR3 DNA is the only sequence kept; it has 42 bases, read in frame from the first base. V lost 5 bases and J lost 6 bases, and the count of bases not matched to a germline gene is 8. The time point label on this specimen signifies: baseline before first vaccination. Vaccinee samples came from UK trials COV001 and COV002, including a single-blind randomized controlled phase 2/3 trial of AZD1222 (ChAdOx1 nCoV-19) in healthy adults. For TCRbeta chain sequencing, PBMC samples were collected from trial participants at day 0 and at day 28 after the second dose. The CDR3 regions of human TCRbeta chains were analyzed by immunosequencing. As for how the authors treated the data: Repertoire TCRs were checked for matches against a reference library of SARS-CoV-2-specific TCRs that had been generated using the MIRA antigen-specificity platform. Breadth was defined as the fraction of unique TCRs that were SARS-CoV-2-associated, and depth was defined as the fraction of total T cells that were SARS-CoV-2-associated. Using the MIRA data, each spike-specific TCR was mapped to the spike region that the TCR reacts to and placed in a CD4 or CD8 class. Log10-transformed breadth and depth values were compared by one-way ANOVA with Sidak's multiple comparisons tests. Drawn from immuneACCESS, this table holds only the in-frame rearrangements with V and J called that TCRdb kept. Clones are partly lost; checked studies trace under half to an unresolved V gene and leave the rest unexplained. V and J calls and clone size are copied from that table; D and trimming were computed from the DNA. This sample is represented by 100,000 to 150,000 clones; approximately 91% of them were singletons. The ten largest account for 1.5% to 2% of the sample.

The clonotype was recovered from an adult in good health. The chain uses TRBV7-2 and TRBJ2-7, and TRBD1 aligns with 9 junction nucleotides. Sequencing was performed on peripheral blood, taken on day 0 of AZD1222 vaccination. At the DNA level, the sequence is TGTGCCAGCAGCCGGGGACAGGGAATCGGCGAGCAGTACTTC. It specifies CASSRGQGIGEQYF.